The T cell receptor beta chain described here comes from a study of blood T cell repertoires in COVID-19. Per the original data handling: Estimation of nucleated cell counts relied on the amplification of reference gene primers. Repertoires were generated with immunoSEQ multiplex PCR, while TCRdb's copy carries only in-frame clones and drops some. The DNA gave D and trimming, while V, J and clone size come from that table. Among about 130,000 clones listed, more than 80% were seen once. The CDR3 covers 17 residues. Trimming shortened V by 1 base and J by 0 bases, and 15 bases separated the two germline ends. From germline, CDR1 is SEHNR and CDR2 FQNEAQ (reference sequence).

The TCR originated in a human donor in a cohort sampled during active COVID-19. The sample consisted of peripheral blood. This sequence joins TRBV7-9 and TRBJ1-2; D is possibly TRBD1 (5 bases). The CDR3 sequence is CASSLGLGLMSNYGYTF. CDR3 DNA: TGTGCCAGCAGCTTAGGTTTGGGACTGATGTCTAACTATGGCTACACCTTC.